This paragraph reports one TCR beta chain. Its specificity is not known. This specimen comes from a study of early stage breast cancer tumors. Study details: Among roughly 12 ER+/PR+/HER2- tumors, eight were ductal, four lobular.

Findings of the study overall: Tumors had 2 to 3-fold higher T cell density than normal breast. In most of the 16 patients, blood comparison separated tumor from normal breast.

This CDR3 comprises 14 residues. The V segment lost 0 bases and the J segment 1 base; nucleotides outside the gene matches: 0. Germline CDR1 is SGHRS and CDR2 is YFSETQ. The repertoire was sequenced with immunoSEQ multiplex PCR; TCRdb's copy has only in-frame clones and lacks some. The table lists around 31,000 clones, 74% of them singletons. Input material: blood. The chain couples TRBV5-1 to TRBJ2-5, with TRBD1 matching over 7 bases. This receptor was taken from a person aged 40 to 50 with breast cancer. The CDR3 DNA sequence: TGCGCCAGCAGCTTGGGACAGGGCCAAGAGACCCAGTACTTC. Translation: CASSLGQGQETQYF.